Presented here are 29 T cell receptor beta chains from one specimen sequenced in a study of T cell responses to AZD1222 COVID-19 vaccine. Sequencing was performed with immunoSEQ multiplex PCR; in TCRdb, only in-frame clones are kept and a portion is missing. The table includes approximately 69,000 clones, 70% to 90% detected once. Sample: peripheral blood, taken 28 days after the second AZD1222 dose. These receptors all come from an adult who received the AZD1222 COVID-19 vaccine.

The chain is built from TRBV13 and TRBJ2-1; D may be TRBD2 (5 bases). The CDR3 sequence is 16 residues long. The germline V gene encodes CDR1 PRHDT and CDR2 FYEKMQ (reference sequence). Trimming took 4 bases from V and 2 from J, leaving 15 bases between them. For the CDR3, the DNA is TGTGCCAGCAGCTCCGCCCAGCGGACTGCCTACAATGAGCAGTTCTTC. It codes for CASSSAQRTAYNEQFF.

The chain carries TRBV4-1 and TRBJ1-2; TRBD1 agrees at 7 bases. The CDR3 contains 16 residues. Germline lookup yields CDR1 MGHRA and CDR2 YSYEKL. The trim removed 1 base at V and 4 bases at J, leaving 9 bases unmatched. Here the CDR3 reads CASSQGQTGKGYGYTF. The CDR3 DNA reads TGCGCCAGCAGCCAAGGCCAGACAGGGAAGGGCTATGGCTACACCTTC.

J is TRBJ1-5 and V is TRBV5-1; 7 nucleotides line up with TRBD1. V shed 4 bases and J 9 bases; nucleotides not matched to a gene: 7. The V gene's germline CDR1 is SGHRS and CDR2 YFSETQ. CDR3 length: 13 amino acids. The CDR3 spells CASSKTGKGPQHF. The CDR3 bases are TGCGCCAGCAGCAAGACAGGGAAAGGGCCCCAGCATTTT.

About this clone: It is unclear where the CDR3 begins or ends on the DNA, so no DNA is shown, and the CDR3 is as TCRdb lists it. V gene TRBV7-9 combines with J gene TRBJ2-3; the table names TRBD2, a call not compared with the DNA. With termini counted, the CDR3 has 12 amino acids. The V gene's germline CDR1 is SEHNR and CDR2 FQNEAQ (reference sequence). The CDR3 loop reads CASSTSVDTQYF.

The V and J genes are TRBV6-4 and TRBJ2-7; 8 bases line up with TRBD2. The ends lost 7 bases at V and 2 bases at J; junction bases unmatched: 10. Germline V CDR1 and CDR2: MRHNA, SNTAGT. This CDR3 has 15 residues. The CDR3 reads CASTGGDIETYEQYF. CDR3 bases: TGTGCCAGCACCGGGGGGGACATTGAAACCTACGAGCAGTACTTC.

In its sample, this clone was seen once. This chain links TRBV11-2 with TRBJ2-1, with 10 bases fitting TRBD2. J was trimmed by 9 bases and V by 0 bases; bases with no gene match: 5. The CDR3 contains 15 residues. Germline assignment: CDR1 SGHAT and CDR2 FQNNGV. The chain's CDR3 is CASSLDSGRFSEQFF. The CDR3 nucleotides are TGTGCCAGCAGCTTAGATAGCGGGAGGTTTAGTGAGCAGTTCTTC.

This chain joins TRBV14 and TRBJ1-5, with TRBD1 identical over 8 bases. This CDR3 has 17 amino acids. Trimming cost V 0 bases and J 5 bases; bases outside gene matches: 9. CDR1 is SGHDN and CDR2 is FVKESK in the germline V gene. The CDR3 DNA reads TGTGCCAGCAGCCAAGAAGGTTCCCCAGGGGGCCATCAGCCCCAGCATTTT. As protein: CASSQEGSPGGHQPQHF. Full variable domain (remainder filled in from reference TRBV14 and TRBJ1-5): EAGVTQFPSHSVIEKGQTVTLRCDPISGHDNLYWYRRVMGKEIKFLLHFVKESKQDESGMPNNRFLAERTGGTYSTLKVQPAELEDSGVYFCASSQEGSPGGHQPQHFGDGTRLSIL.

This clone came up once. The genes are TRBV6-1 and TRBJ1-5; D call uncertain. This CDR3 contains 13 residues. Deletions cut 2 bases from V and 11 bases from J, with 13 bases between. Per germline, CDR1 MNHNS and CDR2 SASEGT. CDR3 loop: CASSEKRVGTQHF. The DNA of the CDR3 is TGTGCCAGCAGTGAAAAGAGGGTAGGGACCCAGCATTTT.

V is TRBV6-5 and J is TRBJ2-7, with D hard to call. Trimming took 6 bases from V and 1 from J, leaving 13 bases between them. This CDR3 contains 14 residues. The germline V gene encodes CDR1 MNHEY and CDR2 SVGAGI. CDR3 sequence reads: CASRDPGQSYEQYF. The CDR3 DNA follows: TGTGCCAGCAGGGACCCGGGCCAATCCTACGAGCAGTACTTC.

The CDR3 here is CASSQTGNGYTF. CDR3 in DNA: TGTGCCAGTAGTCAAACAGGGAATGGCTACACCTTC. The chain employs TRBV19 and TRBJ1-2, with D possibly being TRBD1 (6 bases). Germline CDR1 and CDR2: LNHDA and SQIVND (reference sequence). The V gene lost 5 bases and the J gene lost 6 bases, with 10 bases spanning the gap. This CDR3 comprises 12 residues.

This clone was recorded only once. The chain links TRBV2 to TRBJ2-5; D possibly matches TRBD1 or TRBD2 (5 bases each). Germline V CDR1 and CDR2: SNHLY, FYNNEI. The CDR3 covers 14 residues. The V gene lost 2 bases and the J gene lost 5 bases, with 12 bases spanning the gap. In nucleotides, the CDR3 is TGTGCCAGCAGTGAATGGCAGGGAGTGGAGACCCAGTACTTC. Amino acid sequence: CASSEWQGVETQYF.

V gene TRBV19 combines with J gene TRBJ2-5, with D perhaps TRBD2 (5 bases). CDR1 LNHDA and CDR2 SQIVND come from the germline V gene (reference sequence). The CDR3 sequence is 16 residues long. Trimming stripped 3 bases from V and 4 bases from J, with 18 bases between. CDR3: CASSIMNSLGVETQYF. In nucleotides, the CDR3 is TGTGCCAGTAGTATCATGAACTCCCTCGGGGTAGAGACCCAGTACTTC.

The genes are TRBV5-1 and TRBJ2-2; D might be TRBD1 (6 bases). In germline, CDR1 is SGHRS, CDR2 YFSETQ. The CDR3 extends over 14 amino acids. The V gene lost 4 bases and the J gene lost 7 bases, with 14 bases spanning the gap. This CDR3 reads CASSPTQGIGELFF. CDR3 bases: TGCGCCAGCAGCCCAACCCAGGGGATCGGGGAGCTGTTTTTT. Based on the CDR3 plus reference TRBV5-1 and TRBJ2-2, the full variable domain is KAGVTQTPRYLIKTRGQQVTLSCSPISGHRSVSWYQQTPGQGLQFLFEYFSETQRNKGNFPGRFSGRQFSNSRSEMNVSTLELGDSALYLCASSPTQGIGELFFGEGSRLTVL.

There are a few counts of this clone. The chain carries TRBV19 and TRBJ1-1; 8 nucleotides match TRBD1. Trimming removed 7 bases from V and 0 bases from J; junction bases left unmatched: 7. CDR1 LNHDA and CDR2 SQIVND come from the germline V gene (reference sequence). This CDR3 is built from 15 residues. In nucleotides, the CDR3 is TGTGCCAGTACCCGGGACAGGAGATTGAACACTGAAGCTTTCTTT. Protein sequence: CASTRDRRLNTEAFF.

The gene calls are TRBV5-1 and TRBJ1-4, with D unclear. This CDR3 region has 14 residues. V lost 0 bases, J lost 4 bases, and 7 bases lay in between. The V gene's germline CDR1 is SGHRS and CDR2 YFSETQ. The CDR3 loop reads CASSLAGNNEKLFF. Written as DNA, the CDR3 is TGCGCCAGCAGCTTGGCCGGGAATAATGAAAAACTGTTTTTT.

The gene calls are TRBV20-1 and TRBJ1-2; D remains ambiguous. This CDR3 contains 15 residues. Trimming removed 3 bases from V and 3 bases from J, with 17 bases in between. Germline assignment: CDR1 DFQATT and CDR2 SNEGSKA (reference sequence). The CDR3 region has the DNA TGCAGTGCTAGTGCCAGCCTAAACCCCGACTATGGCTACACCTTC. Translating it yields CSASASLNPDYGYTF.

This chain joins TRBV5-4 and TRBJ2-5; possible D gene TRBD2, 5 bases. Trimming removed 2 bases at V and 5 bases at J, with 16 bases between. The CDR3 covers 15 residues. Germline values: CDR1 SGHNT, CDR2 YYREEE (reference sequence). This CDR3 is CASSLPGIMGETQYF. The CDR3 DNA follows: TGTGCCAGCAGCTTACCGGGAATTATGGGGGAGACCCAGTACTTC.

This chain joins TRBV5-4 and TRBJ2-3; D is unclear. Germline-derived CDR1 and CDR2 are SGHNT and YYREEE (reference sequence). The CDR3 totals 15 residues. V was shortened by 4 bases and J by 0 bases, with 12 bases between the two germline ends. The CDR3 nucleotides read TGTGCCAGCAGCAAACAGCTTTCTAGCACAGATACGCAGTATTTT. Its translation is CASSKQLSSTDTQYF.

This chain uses TRBV7-8 with TRBJ1-6; TRBD1 might be the D (6 bases). The CDR3 covers 14 residues. Deletions cut 8 bases from V and 7 bases from J, with 15 bases between. Germline values: CDR1 SGHVS, CDR2 FQNEAQ. DNA of the CDR3: TGTGCCAGCGGACCAGGGAGGGGGAATTCACCCCTCCACTTT. Encoded protein: CASGPGRGNSPLHF.

The chain links TRBV7-8 to TRBJ2-5; 9 bases agree with TRBD2. V shed 0 bases, J shed 3 bases, and the junction held 5 bases outside the gene matches. This CDR3 has 16 amino acids. CDR1 and CDR2 from the germline V gene are SGHVS and FQNEAQ. CDR3 sequence: CASSLAGGTSKETQYF. The DNA for the CDR3 is TGTGCCAGCAGCTTAGCGGGGGGGACTAGCAAAGAGACCCAGTACTTC.

The V gene is TRBV27, the J gene TRBJ1-5, with D uncertain. Between the trimmed V and J ends, which lost 4 bases and 3 bases, there was a span of 10 bases. Germline lookup yields CDR1 MNHEY and CDR2 SMNVEV (reference sequence). This CDR3 region has 14 residues. The CDR3: CASSSYSSNQPQHF. The CDR3 DNA follows: TGTGCCAGCAGTTCTTACAGTTCCAATCAGCCCCAGCATTTT.

This sequence joins TRBV15 and TRBJ2-3; 9 bases are a match to TRBD2. The germline V gene encodes CDR1 LNHNV and CDR2 YYDKDF (reference sequence). Trimming removed 3 bases from V and 4 bases from J; junction bases left unmatched: 11. There are 17 residues in the CDR3. The CDR3 DNA sequence: TGTGCCACCAGCAGTCATAGCGGGAGAAGGATGGCAGATACGCAGTATTTT. It translates to CATSSHSGRRMADTQYF. Combining the CDR3 with reference TRBV15 and TRBJ2-3 gives the whole variable domain DAMVIQNPRYQVTQFGKPVTLSCSQTLNHNVMYWYQQKSSQAPKLLFHYYDKDFNNEADTPDNFQSRRPNTSFCFLDIRSPGLGDTAMYLCATSSHSGRRMADTQYFGPGTRLTVL.

The gene calls are TRBV6-5 and TRBJ1-2; D may be TRBD1 (6 bases). Germline V gene lookup returns CDR1 MNHEY and CDR2 SVGAGI. V was trimmed by 0 bases and J by 4 bases, leaving 15 bases between them. The CDR3 has 16 amino acids. CDR3 DNA sequence: TGTGCCAGCAGTTACTCTAGTTTCAGGGGAGCCTATGGCTACACCTTC. Its translation: CASSYSSFRGAYGYTF.

The chain carries TRBV27 and TRBJ1-1; D gene unclear. V was trimmed by 8 bases and J by 1 base, leaving 8 bases between them. The CDR3 totals 12 residues. Germline V CDR1 and CDR2: MNHEY, SMNVEV (reference sequence). The CDR3 is CASLRGNTEAFF. The CDR3 coding sequence is TGTGCCAGCCTCCGAGGGAACACTGAAGCTTTCTTT.

V is TRBV6-5 and J is TRBJ1-6, with D maybe TRBD1 (6 bases). Deletions cut 5 bases from V and 6 bases from J, with 14 bases between. CDR3 length equals 15 residues. In germline, CDR1 is MNHEY, CDR2 SVGAGI. The CDR3 nucleotides read TGTGCCAGCAGTATCCCAGGGGTATTTAATTCACCCCTCCACTTT. This sequence encodes CASSIPGVFNSPLHF.

V and J are TRBV27 and TRBJ2-2, with D possibly called TRBD1 or TRBD2 (5 bases each). The V gene's germline CDR1 is MNHEY and CDR2 SMNVEV (reference sequence). CDR3 size: 12 residues. V lost 10 bases and J 6 bases, leaving 12 bases between the germline ends. In nucleotides, the CDR3 is TGTGCCACCGGGGCGCGGGCCGGGGAGCTGTTTTTT. Translation gives CATGARAGELFF.

This clone showed up just once. CDR3: CAAGVGGEQYF. The DNA for the CDR3 is TGTGCGGCCGGGGTGGGAGGCGAGCAGTACTTC. The chain is built from TRBV5-4 and TRBJ2-7, with D tentatively TRBD2 (6 bases). This CDR3 is 11 amino acids long. In germline, CDR1 is SGHNT, CDR2 YYREEE (reference sequence).

This sequence joins TRBV27 and TRBJ2-7; D is unresolved. This CDR3 has 9 amino acids. V lost 7 bases and J lost 9, with 7 bases in between. Germline CDR1 reads MNHEY; CDR2 reads SMNVEV (reference sequence). CDR3 in DNA: TGTGCCAGCACCCACGCGCAGTACTTC. Its translation is CASTHAQYF.

The rearrangement links TRBV30 to TRBJ2-1; D ambiguous. The CDR3 has 11 residues. Germline CDR1 GTSNPN, CDR2 SVGIG (reference sequence). The V end lost 0 bases, the J end lost 8 bases, and 5 bases lay between the germline ends. CDR3 loop: CAWSVLDEQFF. CDR3 DNA sequence: TGTGCCTGGAGTGTACTGGATGAGCAGTTCTTC. The entire variable domain, with the rest obtained from reference TRBV30 and TRBJ2-1, is as follows: SQTIHQWPATLVQPVGSPLSLECTVEGTSNPNLYWYRQAAGRGLQLLFYSVGIGQISSEVPQNLSASRPQDRQFILSSKKLLLSDSGFYLCAWSVLDEQFFGPGTRLTVL.